This T cell receptor (beta chain) was captured in a study of blood T cells in healthy people across ages. Primed by a sample-barcoded 5' primer and a J-beta primer mix, a second PCR proceeded for roughly 7 to 12 cycles. MiXCR was run by TCRdb on the 5' RACE reads, yielding one entry per CDR3 protein. The table shows just over 800,000 distinct CDR3 sequences, with less than 80% occurring only once. The CDR3 has 15 residues. Germline V lookup: CDR1 DFQATT, CDR2 SNEGSKA (reference sequence). The V end lost 0 bases, the J end lost 4 bases, and 14 bases lay between the germline ends. Sequenced input: blood. This receptor was identified in a young man in good health. The V gene is TRBV20-1, the J gene TRBJ2-3, with a weak D call TRBD1 (5 bases). CDR3 residues: CSARDVAGNSDTQYF. The DNA for the CDR3 is TGCAGTGCTAGAGATGTTGCAGGGAACTCAGATACGCAGTATTTT.